This TCR beta chain came from a study of Graves' ophthalmopathy and Graves' hyperthyroidism. RNA transcripts served as template for amplifying TCR beta CDR3 sequences. First-round RT-PCR with HTBI primers preceded a second-round multiplex PCR. TCRdb independently ran MiXCR on the multiplex PCR reads; one entry per CDR3 protein. The repertoire consists of fewer than 350,000 distinct CDR3 sequences, with roughly a sixth occurring once and the leading ten covering 9% to 15%. This clonotype was seen ten or more times. Around 10 ml of fresh blood yielded the PBMCs by density gradient. Trimming cost V 4 bases and J 0 bases, with 17 bases left between them. Germline CDR1 is SGHDT and CDR2 is YYEEEE. CDR3 size: 18 residues.

The sample consisted of peripheral blood. The V and J genes are TRBV5-6 and TRBJ1-6; no clear D. The sequence derives from an adult man with Graves' ophthalmopathy. The CDR3 DNA reads as TGTGCCAGCAGCCTGACGACCCGGGCGAGCTCCTATAATTCACCCCTCCACTTT. This translates into CASSLTTRASSYNSPLHF.